The entry that follows covers one T cell receptor (beta chain) sequence. No antigen is known for it. Per-sample yields of isolated PBMCs were at least 6.5 million. The entry originates in a study of blood T cells in healthy people across ages. Turning to the study itself: T cells yielded about one barcoded beta molecule per two cells through template switching. Study conclusions and caveats: One million T cells yielded diversity estimates that were considered underestimates. Measured against age, TCR beta diversity per million T cells decreased in a roughly linear manner.

The second PCR ran about 7 to 12 cycles with a sample-barcoded 5' primer and J-beta primers. TCRdb analysed the 5' RACE reads with MiXCR anew, one entry per CDR3 protein. The data hold more than 650,000 distinct CDR3 sequences, with about 20% observed a single time. This CDR3 is built from 13 residues. Trimming pared 1 base from V and 0 bases from J, leaving 3 bases between. The V gene's germline CDR1 is KGHSH and CDR2 LQKENI. The TCR originated in a man between 65 and 85 years old in good health. The V and J genes are TRBV18 and TRBJ2-5; D unclear. The sample was blood. Here the CDR3 reads CASSPQYQETQYF. The DNA for the CDR3 is TGTGCCAGCTCACCACAGTACCAAGAGACCCAGTACTTC. Drawing the rest from reference TRBV18 and TRBJ2-5, the complete variable domain is NAGVMQNPRHLVRRRGQEARLRCSPMKGHSHVYWYRQLPEEGLKFMVYLQKENIIDESGMPKERFSAEFPKEGPSILRIQQVVRGDSAAYFCASSPQYQETQYFGPGTRLLVL.